This is a list of T cell receptor beta chains from one sample in a study of blood T cell repertoires in COVID-19. TCRdb's table, derived via immunoSEQ multiplex PCR, lists solely in-frame clones and lacks some. The sample includes about 230,000 clones, under 85% of them seen just once. Source material: peripheral blood. The origin of the receptors is a woman in her twenties or thirties with COVID-19, enrolled during active disease. Each CDR3 is given with its conserved first and last residue. Each record gives: clone size, D gene, J gene, V gene, CDR3 protein, CDR3 DNA. A D gene is named only where the DNA matches it firmly. Clone size, where shown, is once, few, many, or a class for clones that have expanded.

-,-,TRBJ1-2,TRBV3-1/TRBV3-2,CASSQDVTASYGYTF,TGTGCCAGCAGCCAAGACGTAACAGCCTCCTATGGCTACACCTTC
-,TRBD1,TRBJ2-3,TRBV15,CATSARDRGTDTQYF,TGTGCCACCAGCGCCCGGGACAGGGGCACAGATACGCAGTATTTT
once,-,TRBJ1-2,TRBV28,CASSSPGLLNGYTF,TGTGCCAGCAGTTCTCCGGGATTACTAAATGGCTACACCTTC
-,-,TRBJ2-7,TRBV6-5,CASSYSGSSGNEQYF,TGTGCCAGCAGTTACTCTGGGTCCTCGGGGAACGAGCAGTACTTC
-,TRBD2,TRBJ2-1,TRBV5-1,CASSAALSGRASNEQFF,TGCGCCAGCAGCGCCGCCCTTAGCGGGAGGGCCAGCAATGAGCAGTTCTTC
-,-,TRBJ1-1,TRBV13,CASSLGQGLPEAFF,TGTGCCAGCAGCTTAGGTCAGGGGTTGCCTGAAGCTTTCTTT
-,TRBD1,TRBJ1-5,TRBV5-1,CASSAMGQQNQPQHF,TGCGCCAGCAGCGCCATGGGACAGCAAAATCAGCCCCAGCATTTT
-,TRBD1,TRBJ2-4,TRBV6-2/TRBV6-3,CASSIRDSKAKNIQYF,TGTGCCAGCAGCATCCGGGACAGCAAAGCCAAAAACATTCAGTACTTC
-,-,TRBJ2-1,TRBV6-4,CASARGAYNEQFF,TGTGCCAGCGCAAGGGGTGCCTACAATGAGCAGTTCTTC
-,-,TRBJ1-1,TRBV4-3,CASSQDITAFEAFF,TGCGCCAGCAGCCAAGATATCACAGCCTTTGAAGCTTTCTTT
-,TRBD1,TRBJ2-2,TRBV4-3,CASSQPGQGTGELFF,TGCGCCAGCAGCCAGCCGGGACAGGGCACCGGGGAGCTGTTTTTT
-,-,TRBJ1-1,TRBV11-2,CASSTGVNTEAFF,TGTGCCAGCAGCACCGGAGTGAACACTGAAGCTTTCTTT
-,TRBD1,TRBJ2-7,TRBV18,CASSRDSPSEQYF,TGTGCCAGCTCAAGGGACAGCCCCTCCGAGCAGTACTTC
-,-,TRBJ1-5,TRBV6-1,CASSASGEPSNQPQHF,TGTGCCAGCAGTGCCTCGGGGGAGCCGAGCAATCAGCCCCAGCATTTT
-,-,TRBJ1-6,TRBV2,CASSEPGSPLHF,TGTGCCAGCAGTGAACCGGGGTCACCCCTCCACTTT
few,-,TRBJ1-2,TRBV2,CASRVSGDGYTF,TGTGCCAGCAGAGTGTCAGGGGACGGCTACACCTTC
many,TRBD1,TRBJ1-2,TRBV7-2,CASSFDRALNYGYTF,TGTGCCAGCAGCTTCGACAGGGCCCTAAACTATGGCTACACCTTC
-,-,TRBJ2-7,TRBV4-3,CASSQDLGQGSYEQYF,TGCGCCAGCAGCCAAGATCTTGGGCAGGGCAGCTACGAGCAGTACTTC
few,-,TRBJ1-2,TRBV11-1,CASSLNNNYGYTF,TGTGCCAGCAGCTTGAACAATAACTATGGCTACACCTTC
-,-,TRBJ1-2,TRBV2,CANPLRGTGYTF,TGTGCCAACCCCCTACGGGGGACTGGCTACACCTTC
-,-,TRBJ2-7,TRBV2,CASSEATGAYEQYF,TGTGCCAGCAGTGAAGCAACGGGGGCCTACGAGCAGTACTTC
-,-,TRBJ1-4,TRBV5-1,CASSLGRVNEKLFF,TGCGCCAGCAGTCTAGGGAGAGTTAATGAAAAACTGTTTTTT
-,TRBD2,TRBJ2-5,TRBV20-1,CSGGSDETQYF,TGCAGTGGCGGGAGTGACGAGACCCAGTACTTC
-,-,TRBJ2-3,TRBV28,CASSLGGSSTDTQYF,TGTGCCAGCAGTTTGGGAGGAAGTAGCACAGATACGCAGTATTTT
-,-,TRBJ2-2,TRBV29-1,CSVEVGAANTGELFF,TGCAGCGTTGAAGTAGGGGCAGCGAACACCGGGGAGCTGTTTTTT